This T cell receptor beta chain originates from a study of blood T cell repertoires in COVID-19. Overall study: Samples of COVID-19 (acute and convalescent) were obtained from the United States, Italy and Spain.

CDR3 length: 15 residues. The V gene's germline CDR1 is SSHAT and CDR2 FNYEAQ (reference sequence). V gave up 5 bases and J gave up 4 bases; unmatched junction bases: 8. In the authors' workflow: Amplification from reference gene primers served as the basis for estimated nucleated cell counts. Repertoires were generated with immunoSEQ multiplex PCR, while TCRdb's copy carries only in-frame clones and drops some. The DNA was the basis for D and trimming; V, J and clone size are from that table. The table records just under 85,000 clones, around nine tenths of them present only once. This TCR was recovered from a man older than 75 with active or convalescent COVID-19. The sequenced sample consisted of peripheral blood. The chain combines TRBV7-7 with TRBJ2-5; 9 positions agree with TRBD1. CDR3 sequence: CASSPDGTGIETQYF. CDR3 bases: TGTGCCAGCAGCCCAGACGGGACAGGGATAGAGACCCAGTACTTC.